This T cell receptor beta chain was sequenced for a study of early T cells in non-severe SARS-CoV-2 infection. Background on the study: Sequencing of bulk RNA from unsorted whole blood was done, without chain pairing.

A remark on this clonotype: The antigen remains unidentified.

Germline lookup yields CDR1 SGHAT and CDR2 FQNNGV. This CDR3 comprises 12 residues. V lost 5 bases, J lost 9 bases, and 11 bases lay in between. Individual cDNA molecules were tagged with unique molecular identifiers. In TCRdb, the 5' RACE reads were re-called with MiXCR into one record per CDR3 protein. The table includes some 61,000 distinct CDR3 sequences, 8% to 13% detected once. Findings and caveats of the study: Matching with VDJdb favored anti-spike CD8 responses (missing private and CD4 specificities).

This receptor was obtained from an adult who was a healthcare worker with PCR-confirmed SARS-CoV-2 infection or an uninfected control (not recorded which). What was sequenced was whole blood. The chain employs TRBV11-2 and TRBJ2-1; tentative D call: TRBD1 (6 bases). The CDR3 spells CASSPVGAEQFF. As DNA, the CDR3 is TGTGCCAGCAGCCCCGTGGGGGCTGAGCAGTTCTTC. Together with reference TRBV11-2 and TRBJ2-1, the CDR3 gives the full variable domain: EAGVAQSPRYKIIEKRQSVAFWCNPISGHATLYWYQQILGQGPKLLIQFQNNGVVDDSQLPKDRFSAERLKGVDSTLKIQPAKLEDSAVYLCASSPVGAEQFFGPGTRLTVL.